Below are 18 T cell receptor beta chains sequenced from a single sample in a study of T cells in Graves' hyperthyroidism and ophthalmopathy. What was amplified from RNA transcripts were TCR beta CDR3 regions. When the TCR CDR3 underwent first-round RT-PCR, the HTBI primer set was used. TCRdb reprocessed the multiplex PCR reads via MiXCR and lists one record per CDR3 protein. The sample includes a few hundred thousand distinct CDR3 sequences, about a sixth of them seen just once. The sequencing sample was made of blood. Source of these receptors: a woman aged 25 to 45 with Graves' hyperthyroidism.

This clonotype was observed many times. CDR3 nucleotide sequence: TGTGCCAGCAGTTACGGGAACACCGGGGAGCTGTTTTTT. As protein: CASSYGNTGELFF. The rearrangement links TRBV27 to TRBJ2-2; D gene unclear. V was pared by 4 bases and J by 1 base, with 4 bases between. Germline values: CDR1 MNHEY, CDR2 SMNVEV (reference sequence). The length of the CDR3 is 13 residues.

This clonotype showed up many times. This chain connects TRBV9 to TRBJ1-2; a weak D match, TRBD1 (6 bases). V lost 3 bases and J lost 3, with 21 bases in between. Germline V gene sequence: CDR1 SGDLS, CDR2 YYNGEE. The CDR3 is 17 amino acids. The CDR3 DNA is TGTGCCAGCAGCGCACCGGGACACGGCCGTATGGACTATGGCTACACCTTC. This gives the protein CASSAPGHGRMDYGYTF.

This sequence joins TRBV2 and TRBJ1-1, with 7 bases lining up with TRBD1. Germline V lookup: CDR1 SNHLY, CDR2 FYNNEI. With 2 bases clipped from V and 5 bases from J, the junction kept 5 bases outside the gene matches. The CDR3 is 14 amino acids. The CDR3 DNA reads TGTGCCAGCAGTGAACGGGGCAGGGGGACTGAAGCTTTCTTT. It is translated as CASSERGRGTEAFF.

The chain joins TRBV9 to TRBJ2-2; tentatively, D is TRBD1 or TRBD2 (7 bases each). Germline CDR1 is SGDLS and CDR2 is YYNGEE. The CDR3 contains 16 residues. Trimming cost V 3 bases and J 6 bases, with 18 bases left between them. The CDR3 nucleotides are TGTGCCAGCAGCGAGGGGGAGGGGGCGCCCCCCGGGGAGCTGTTTTTT. Translated: CASSEGEGAPPGELFF.

This clonotype turned up a few times. This chain links TRBV20-1 with TRBJ2-2; D remains ambiguous. Germline loops: CDR1 DFQATT, CDR2 SNEGSKA (reference sequence). The germline V and J ends were trimmed by 3 bases and 4 bases, with 3 bases remaining between them. The CDR3 sequence is 11 residues long. The CDR3 region is CSARATGELFF. The CDR3 DNA is TGCAGTGCTAGGGCCACCGGGGAGCTGTTTTTT.

Ten or more counts support this clonotype. The genes are TRBV20-1 and TRBJ1-1; weak D call: TRBD1 (5 bases). Germline V gene data show CDR1 as DFQATT and CDR2 as SNEGSKA (reference sequence). V was trimmed by 6 bases and J by 4 bases, leaving 15 bases between them. The CDR3 covers 13 residues. CDR3: CSAKRAGATEAFF. Written as DNA, the CDR3 is TGCAGTGCAAAACGGGCCGGGGCCACTGAAGCTTTCTTT.

Ten or more counts support this clonotype. V and J are TRBV2 and TRBJ2-1, with D possibly being TRBD1 (5 bases). Germline V gene sequence: CDR1 SNHLY, CDR2 FYNNEI. V lost 4 bases and J 0 bases, leaving 13 bases between the germline ends. The CDR3 contains 16 residues. CDR3 in amino acids: CASSVTATGSYNEQFF. CDR3 nucleotide sequence: TGTGCCAGCAGTGTGACAGCGACGGGCTCCTACAATGAGCAGTTCTTC.

This clonotype was observed many times. This rearrangement joins TRBV28 to TRBJ2-1; perhaps TRBD1 as D (6 bases). Looked up from germline, CDR1 is MDHEN and CDR2 is SYDVKM. The CDR3 contains 15 residues. V dropped 6 bases and J dropped 7 bases, with 19 bases sitting between them. CDR3: CASRNTGTGQNEQFF. CDR3 coding DNA: TGTGCCAGCAGAAACACCGGCACAGGGCAGAATGAGCAGTTCTTC.

The V gene is TRBV12-5, the J gene TRBJ2-1; no clear D gene. V was pared by 6 bases and J by 0 bases, with 15 bases between. CDR1 is LGHNT, CDR2 FRNRAP, per germline. The CDR3 has 16 residues. CDR3 in DNA: TGTGCTAGTGGGTCAGTCCTACCCAGCTCCTACAATGAGCAGTTCTTC. Residues: CASGSVLPSSYNEQFF.

This clonotype was seen many times. The chain employs TRBV7-2 and TRBJ2-5; 11 nucleotides align to TRBD2. V shed 4 bases, J shed 0 bases, and the junction held 10 bases outside the gene matches. The CDR3 totals 18 residues. The germline CDR1 and CDR2 sequences are SGHTA and FQGNSA. The DNA for the CDR3 is TGTGCCAGCAGCTCCCCGACTAGCGGGAACATGGACCAAGAGACCCAGTACTTC. Protein product: CASSSPTSGNMDQETQYF. The full variable domain, with the rest looked up from reference TRBV7-2 and TRBJ2-5, is GAGVSQSPSNKVTEKGKDVELRCDPISGHTALYWYRQSLGQGLEFLIYFQGNSAPDKSGLPSDRFSAERTGGSVSTLTIQRTQQEDSAVYLCASSSPTSGNMDQETQYFGPGTRLLVL.

This clonotype was counted many times. The V and J genes are TRBV5-1 and TRBJ2-1; 11 bases fit TRBD1. Per germline, CDR1 SGHRS and CDR2 YFSETQ. The CDR3 is 14 amino acids. V dropped 3 bases and J dropped 8; count of bases not matched to a gene: 4. Here the CDR3 DNA reads TGCGCCAGCAGCTGGGGGACAGGGGGGTATGAGCAGTTCTTC. Translating gives CASSWGTGGYEQFF.

This clonotype was counted a few times. The chain combines TRBV27 with TRBJ2-1; a weak D match, TRBD2 (5 bases). V lost 4 bases and J lost 8, with 12 bases in between. The CDR3 is made up of 13 amino acids. From germline, CDR1 is MNHEY and CDR2 SMNVEV (reference sequence). In DNA, the CDR3 is TGTGCCAGCAGTTCTTCCGGGATCTATGAGCAGTTCTTC. Amino acids: CASSSSGIYEQFF.

The rearrangement links TRBV4-3 to TRBJ2-5; D is unclear. CDR1 is LGHNA and CDR2 is YSLEER in the germline V gene. Between the trimmed V and J ends, which lost 3 bases and 3 bases, there was a span of 8 bases. CDR3 length: 13 amino acids. CDR3 sequence (DNA): TGCGCCAGCAGCCACGTAGGAGAAGAGACCCAGTACTTC. It is translated as CASSHVGEETQYF.

This clonotype was seen repeatedly, ten times or more. The genes are TRBV7-2 and TRBJ2-1; D assignment may be TRBD1 or TRBD2 (5 bases each). The germline V and J ends were trimmed by 1 base and 9 bases, with 22 bases remaining between them. The CDR3 loop spans 17 amino acids. Germline CDR1 is SGHTA and CDR2 is FQGNSA. The CDR3 protein is CASSLGHRSMTGIEQFF. For the CDR3, the DNA is TGTGCCAGCAGCTTAGGACACAGGTCTATGACCGGGATTGAGCAGTTCTTC.

This clonotype was detected only a few times. CDR3 coding DNA: TGTGCCAGCAGCTCTTACAGGGGGGCGGAAAAAAACACTGAAGCTTTCTTT. This sequence encodes CASSSYRGAEKNTEAFF. The V and J genes are TRBV7-9 and TRBJ1-1, with 8 bases lining up with TRBD1. The CDR3 spans 17 residues. Germline loops: CDR1 SEHNR, CDR2 FQNEAQ (reference sequence). The V and J ends lost 4 bases and 2 bases, in that order; junction bases with no gene match: 12.

The genes are TRBV25-1 and TRBJ2-4, with D perhaps matching TRBD1 (5 bases). CDR1 is MGHDK, CDR2 SYGVNS, per germline. This CDR3 contains 14 residues. The ends were cut back, 3 bases at V and 8 bases at J, with 14 bases in the middle. CDR3 nucleotide sequence: TGTGCCAGCAGTGAGATAGTAGGGGCGGACATTCAGTACTTC. Amino acids: CASSEIVGADIQYF.

J is TRBJ2-1 and V is TRBV28, with 9 bases matching TRBD2. V lost 6 bases, J lost 2 bases, and 11 bases stayed unmatched. The CDR3 runs 17 residues. In germline, CDR1 is MDHEN, CDR2 SYDVKM. The CDR3 spells CASRVNSGLAPYNEQFF. The DNA of the CDR3 is TGTGCCAGCAGGGTAAATTCAGGACTAGCGCCCTACAATGAGCAGTTCTTC.

V usage is TRBV29-1 and J usage is TRBJ1-1; no reliable D call. This CDR3 region has 14 residues. Germline V gives CDR1 SQVTM, CDR2 ANQGSEA. The V end lost 3 bases, the J end lost 1 base, and 12 bases lay between the germline ends. The CDR3 coding sequence is TGCAGCGTTGATAGCTGGAGGCAGAACACTGAAGCTTTCTTT. Encoded protein: CSVDSWRQNTEAFF. Supplemented by reference TRBV29-1 and TRBJ1-1, the full variable domain reads SAVISQKPSRDICQRGTSLTIQCQVDSQVTMMFWYRQQPGQSLTLIATANQGSEATYESGFVIDKFPISRPNLTFSTLTVSNMSPEDSSIYLCSVDSWRQNTEAFFGQGTRLTVV.